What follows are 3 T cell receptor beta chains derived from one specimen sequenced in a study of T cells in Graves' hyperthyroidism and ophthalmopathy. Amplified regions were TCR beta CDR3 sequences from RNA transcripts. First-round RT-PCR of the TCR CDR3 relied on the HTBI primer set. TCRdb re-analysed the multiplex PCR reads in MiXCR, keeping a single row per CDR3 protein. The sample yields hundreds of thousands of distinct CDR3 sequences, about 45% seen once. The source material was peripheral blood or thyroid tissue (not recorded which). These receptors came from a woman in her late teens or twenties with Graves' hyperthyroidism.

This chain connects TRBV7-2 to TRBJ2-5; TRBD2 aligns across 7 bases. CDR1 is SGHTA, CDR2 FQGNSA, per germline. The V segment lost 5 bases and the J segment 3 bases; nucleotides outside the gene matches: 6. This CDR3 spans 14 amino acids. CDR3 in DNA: TGTGCCAGCAGCAGAGGACTAGTCGAAGAGACCCAGTACTTC. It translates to CASSRGLVEETQYF.

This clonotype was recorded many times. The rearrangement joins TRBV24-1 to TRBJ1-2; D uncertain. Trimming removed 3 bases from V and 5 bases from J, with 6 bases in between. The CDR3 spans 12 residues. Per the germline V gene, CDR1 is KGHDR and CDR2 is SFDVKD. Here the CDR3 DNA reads TGTGCCACCAGTGATAACGGGTATGGCTACACCTTC. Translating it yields CATSDNGYGYTF.

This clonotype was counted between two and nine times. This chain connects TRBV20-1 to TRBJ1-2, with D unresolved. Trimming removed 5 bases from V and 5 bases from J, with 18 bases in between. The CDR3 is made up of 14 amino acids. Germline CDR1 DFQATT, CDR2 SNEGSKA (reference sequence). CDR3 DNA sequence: TGCAGTGCTTTAGGGCCATCACTTGAATATGGCTACACCTTC. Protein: CSALGPSLEYGYTF.